The T cell receptor beta chain under discussion was sequenced for a study of Ad26.COV2.S vaccination and SARS-CoV-2 variants. Treatment given: around 19 received Ad26.COV2.S at low or high dose, single or two shots; about 5 received placebo; per-sample allocation not given. Sampling was done on day 63 after the first vaccine or placebo injection. This Boston cohort included adults aged 18-55 years. Using immunoSEQ multiplex PCR, the repertoire was profiled, and TCRdb retains in-frame clones only, with some absent. Here the sample spans about 400,000 clones, 88% being singletons. The receptor was isolated from a person between 18 and 60 years old who received the Ad26.COV2.S COVID-19 vaccine or a placebo. The specimen was peripheral blood, collected in a trial of Ad26.COV2.S vaccine versus placebo.

For the CDR3, the DNA is TGTGCCAGCAGTTGGCTAGCGGGCGACACCGGGGAGCTGTTTTTT. Amino acid sequence: CASSWLAGDTGELFF. The rearrangement links TRBV6-5 to TRBJ2-2, with 8 bases aligning to TRBD2. Germline V gene lookup returns CDR1 MNHEY and CDR2 SVGAGI. After removal of 4 bases from V and 3 bases from J, the junction contained 4 bases not matched to a gene. The CDR3 has 15 residues.